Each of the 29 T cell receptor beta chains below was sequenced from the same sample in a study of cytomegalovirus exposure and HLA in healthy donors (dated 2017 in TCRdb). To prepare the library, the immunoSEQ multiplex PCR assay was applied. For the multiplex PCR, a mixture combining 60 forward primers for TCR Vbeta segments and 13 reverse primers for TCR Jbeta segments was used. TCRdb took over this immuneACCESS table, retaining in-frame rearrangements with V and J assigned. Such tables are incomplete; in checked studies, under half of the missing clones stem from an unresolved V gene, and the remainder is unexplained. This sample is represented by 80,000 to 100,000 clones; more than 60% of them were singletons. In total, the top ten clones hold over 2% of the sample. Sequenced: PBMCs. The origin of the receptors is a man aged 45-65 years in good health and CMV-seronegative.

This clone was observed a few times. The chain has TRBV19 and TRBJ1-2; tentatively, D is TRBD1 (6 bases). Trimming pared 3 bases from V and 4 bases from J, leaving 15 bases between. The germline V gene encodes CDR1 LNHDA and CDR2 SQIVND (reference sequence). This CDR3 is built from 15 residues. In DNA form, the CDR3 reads TGTGCCAGTAGTATCTTGGACAGCGCTGTCTATGGCTACACCTTC. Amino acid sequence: CASSILDSAVYGYTF.

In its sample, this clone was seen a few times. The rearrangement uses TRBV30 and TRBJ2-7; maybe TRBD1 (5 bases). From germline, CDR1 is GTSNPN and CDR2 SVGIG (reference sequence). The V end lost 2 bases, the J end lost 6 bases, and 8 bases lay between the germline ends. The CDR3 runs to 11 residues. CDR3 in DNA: TGTGCCTGGAGTTTCAGGGCCGAGCAGTACTTC. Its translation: CAWSFRAEQYF.

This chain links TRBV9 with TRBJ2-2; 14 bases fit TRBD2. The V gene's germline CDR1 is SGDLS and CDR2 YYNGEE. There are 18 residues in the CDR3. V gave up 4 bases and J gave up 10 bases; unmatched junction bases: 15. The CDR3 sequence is CASSPNPLPGLAGEELFF. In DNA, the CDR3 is TGTGCCAGCAGCCCCAATCCCCTCCCGGGACTAGCGGGAGAGGAGCTGTTTTTT.

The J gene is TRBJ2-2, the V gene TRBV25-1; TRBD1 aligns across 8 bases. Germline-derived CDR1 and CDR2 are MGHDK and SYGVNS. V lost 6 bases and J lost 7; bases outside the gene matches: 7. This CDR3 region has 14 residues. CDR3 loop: CASSGQGAVGELFF. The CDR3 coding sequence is TGTGCCAGCAGCGGGCAGGGGGCGGTCGGGGAGCTGTTTTTT.

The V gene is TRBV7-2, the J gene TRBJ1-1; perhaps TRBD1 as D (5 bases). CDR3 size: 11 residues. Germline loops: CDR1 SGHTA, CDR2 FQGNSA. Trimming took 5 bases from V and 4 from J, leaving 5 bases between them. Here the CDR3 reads CASSRGTEAFF. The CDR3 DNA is TGTGCCAGCAGCAGGGGCACTGAAGCTTTCTTT.

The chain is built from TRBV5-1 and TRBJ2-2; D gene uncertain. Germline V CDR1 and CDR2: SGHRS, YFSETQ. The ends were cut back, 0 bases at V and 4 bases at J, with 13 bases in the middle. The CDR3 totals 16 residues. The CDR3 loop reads CASSLADSVRTGELFF. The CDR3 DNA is TGCGCCAGCAGCTTGGCCGACTCTGTGCGCACCGGGGAGCTGTTTTTT.

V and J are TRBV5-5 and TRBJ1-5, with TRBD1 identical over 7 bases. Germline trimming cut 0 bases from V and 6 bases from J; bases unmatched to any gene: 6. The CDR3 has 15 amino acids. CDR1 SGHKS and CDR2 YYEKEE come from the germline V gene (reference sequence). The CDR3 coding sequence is TGTGCCAGCAGCTTGGACGGGACAGAGGGTCAGCCCCAGCATTTT. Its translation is CASSLDGTEGQPQHF.

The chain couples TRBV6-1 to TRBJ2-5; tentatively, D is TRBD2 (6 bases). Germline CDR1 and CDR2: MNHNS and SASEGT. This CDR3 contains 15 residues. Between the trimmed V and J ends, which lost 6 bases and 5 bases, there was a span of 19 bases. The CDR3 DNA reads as TGTGCCAGCAGGAGCGGCGGGGCCCCTTGGGAGACCCAGTACTTC. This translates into CASRSGGAPWETQYF.

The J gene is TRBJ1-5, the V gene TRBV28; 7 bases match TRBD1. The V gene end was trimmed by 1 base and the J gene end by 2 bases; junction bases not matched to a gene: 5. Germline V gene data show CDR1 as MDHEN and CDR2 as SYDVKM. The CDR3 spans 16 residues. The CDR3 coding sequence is TGTGCCAGCAGTTTATATCCGGGACAGCGCAATCAGCCCCAGCATTTT. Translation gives CASSLYPGQRNQPQHF.

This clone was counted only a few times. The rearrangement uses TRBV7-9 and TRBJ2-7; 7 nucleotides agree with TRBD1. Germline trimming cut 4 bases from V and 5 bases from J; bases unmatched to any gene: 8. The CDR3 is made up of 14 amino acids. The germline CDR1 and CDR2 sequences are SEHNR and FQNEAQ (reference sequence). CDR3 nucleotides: TGTGCCAGCAGCTCCCCTCAGGGGGTCCACGAGCAGTACTTC. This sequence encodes CASSSPQGVHEQYF.

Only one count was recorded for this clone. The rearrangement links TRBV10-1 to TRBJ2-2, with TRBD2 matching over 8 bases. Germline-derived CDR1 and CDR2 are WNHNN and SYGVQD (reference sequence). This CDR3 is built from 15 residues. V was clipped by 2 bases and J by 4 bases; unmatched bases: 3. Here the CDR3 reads CASSEGSGITGELFF. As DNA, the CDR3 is TGCGCCAGCAGTGAGGGTAGCGGGATCACCGGGGAGCTGTTTTTT.

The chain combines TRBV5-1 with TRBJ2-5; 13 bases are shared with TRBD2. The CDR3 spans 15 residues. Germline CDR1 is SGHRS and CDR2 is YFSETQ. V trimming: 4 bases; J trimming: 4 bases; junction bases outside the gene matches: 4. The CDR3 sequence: CASSKLAGGLETQYF. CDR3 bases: TGCGCCAGCAGCAAACTAGCGGGAGGGTTAGAGACCCAGTACTTC.

CDR3: CASSPQGAGYGYTF. DNA of the CDR3: TGTGCCAGCAGCCCACAGGGGGCTGGCTATGGCTACACCTTC. The V and J genes are TRBV7-2 and TRBJ1-2; TRBD1 agrees at 9 bases. This CDR3 is 14 amino acids long. The germline CDR1 and CDR2 sequences are SGHTA and FQGNSA. V was clipped by 5 bases and J by 4 bases; unmatched bases: 5.

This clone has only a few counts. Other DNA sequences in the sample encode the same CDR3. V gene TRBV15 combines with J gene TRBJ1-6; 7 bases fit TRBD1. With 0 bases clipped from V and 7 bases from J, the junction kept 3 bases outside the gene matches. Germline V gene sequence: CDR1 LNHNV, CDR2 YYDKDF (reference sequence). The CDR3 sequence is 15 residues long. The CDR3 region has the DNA TGTGCCACCAGCAGAGAGACAGGGCGGAATTCACCCCTCCACTTT. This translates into CATSRETGRNSPLHF.

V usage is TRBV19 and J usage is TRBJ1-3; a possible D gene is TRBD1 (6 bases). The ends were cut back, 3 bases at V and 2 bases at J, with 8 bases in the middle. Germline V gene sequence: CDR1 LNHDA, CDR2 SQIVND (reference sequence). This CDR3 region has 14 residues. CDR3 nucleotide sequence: TGTGCCAGTAGTATCACAGGGACTGGAAACACCATATATTTT. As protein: CASSITGTGNTIYF. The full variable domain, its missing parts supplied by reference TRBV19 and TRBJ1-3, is DGGITQSPKYLFRKEGQNVTLSCEQNLNHDAMYWYRQDPGQGLRLIYYSQIVNDFQKGDIAEGYSVSREKKESFPLTVTSAQKNPTAFYLCASSITGTGNTIYFGEGSWLTVV.

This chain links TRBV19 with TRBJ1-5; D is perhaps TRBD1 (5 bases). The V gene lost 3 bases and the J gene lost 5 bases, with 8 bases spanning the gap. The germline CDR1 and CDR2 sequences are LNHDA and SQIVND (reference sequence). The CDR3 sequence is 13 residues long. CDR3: CASSMARDQPQHF. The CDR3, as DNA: TGTGCCAGTAGTATGGCCAGGGATCAGCCCCAGCATTTT.

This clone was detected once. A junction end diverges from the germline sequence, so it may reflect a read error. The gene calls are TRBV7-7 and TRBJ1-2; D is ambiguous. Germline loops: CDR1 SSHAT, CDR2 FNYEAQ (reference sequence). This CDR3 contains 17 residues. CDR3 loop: CASSLLGLGVYNYGYTF. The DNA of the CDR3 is TGTGCTAGCAGCTTGCTCGGGCTCGGGGTATATAACTATGGCTACACCTTC.

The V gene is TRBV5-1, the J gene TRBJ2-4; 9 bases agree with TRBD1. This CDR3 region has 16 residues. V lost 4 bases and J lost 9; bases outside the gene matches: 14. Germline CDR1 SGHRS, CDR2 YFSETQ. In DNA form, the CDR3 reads TGCGCCAGCAGCCAGGAGGGACAGGGAGGGAGCGGCATTCAGTACTTC. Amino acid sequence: CASSQEGQGGSGIQYF. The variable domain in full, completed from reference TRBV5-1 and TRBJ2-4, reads KAGVTQTPRYLIKTRGQQVTLSCSPISGHRSVSWYQQTPGQGLQFLFEYFSETQRNKGNFPGRFSGRQFSNSRSEMNVSTLELGDSALYLCASSQEGQGGSGIQYFGAGTRLSVL.

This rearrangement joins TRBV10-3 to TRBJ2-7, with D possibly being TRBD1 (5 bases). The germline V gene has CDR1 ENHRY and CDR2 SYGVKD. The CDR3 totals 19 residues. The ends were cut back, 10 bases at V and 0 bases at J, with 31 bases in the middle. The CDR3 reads CATFGQGPREHTSSYEQYF. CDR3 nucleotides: TGTGCCACCTTCGGTCAGGGCCCACGAGAACACACGAGCTCCTACGAGCAGTACTTC.

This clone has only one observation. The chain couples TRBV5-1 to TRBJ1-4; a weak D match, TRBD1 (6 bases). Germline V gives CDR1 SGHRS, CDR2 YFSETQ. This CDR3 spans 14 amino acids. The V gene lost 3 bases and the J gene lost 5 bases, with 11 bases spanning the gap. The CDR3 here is CASSWDTPNEKLFF. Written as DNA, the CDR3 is TGCGCCAGCAGCTGGGACACGCCAAATGAAAAACTGTTTTTT.

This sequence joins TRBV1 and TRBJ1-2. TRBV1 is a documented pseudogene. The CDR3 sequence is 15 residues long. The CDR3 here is CTSSPGGRMTRGYTF. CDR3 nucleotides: TGCACCAGCAGCCCAGGAGGCAGAATGACGAGGGGCTACACCTTC.

The CDR3 region is CASSLSDRRNEKLFF. CDR3 nucleotide sequence: TGTGCCAGCAGCTTGAGCGACCGACGTAATGAAAAACTGTTTTTT. This rearrangement joins TRBV5-5 to TRBJ1-4; no firm D call. Trimming cost V 1 base and J 4 bases, with 11 bases left between them. Germline V gene lookup returns CDR1 SGHKS and CDR2 YYEKEE (reference sequence). The CDR3 runs to 15 residues.

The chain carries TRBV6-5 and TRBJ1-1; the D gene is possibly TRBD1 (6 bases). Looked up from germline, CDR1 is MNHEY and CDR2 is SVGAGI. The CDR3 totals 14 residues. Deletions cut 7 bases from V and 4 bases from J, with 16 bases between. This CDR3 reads CASIPGGGVTEAFF. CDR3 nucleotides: TGTGCCAGCATTCCGGGGGGGGGCGTCACTGAAGCTTTCTTT.

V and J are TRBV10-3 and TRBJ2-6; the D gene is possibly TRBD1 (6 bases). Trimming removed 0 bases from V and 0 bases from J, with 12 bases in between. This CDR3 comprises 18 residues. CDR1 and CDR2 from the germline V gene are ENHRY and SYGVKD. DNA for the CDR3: TGTGCCATCAGTGAGTCGGGCAGGGGCCTCTCTGGGGCCAACGTCCTGACTTTC. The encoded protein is CAISESGRGLSGANVLTF.

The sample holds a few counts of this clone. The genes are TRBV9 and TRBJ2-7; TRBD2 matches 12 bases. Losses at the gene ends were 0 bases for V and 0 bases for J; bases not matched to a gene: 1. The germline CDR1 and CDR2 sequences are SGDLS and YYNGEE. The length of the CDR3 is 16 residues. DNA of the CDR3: TGTGCCAGCAGCGTAGGACTAGCGGGGGACTCCTACGAGCAGTACTTC. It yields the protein CASSVGLAGDSYEQYF.

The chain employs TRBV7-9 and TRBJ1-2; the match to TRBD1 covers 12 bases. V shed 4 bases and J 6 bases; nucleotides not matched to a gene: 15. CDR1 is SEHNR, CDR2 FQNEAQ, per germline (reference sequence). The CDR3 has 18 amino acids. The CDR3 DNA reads TGTGCCAGCAGCTCTCTCAAATTGGGACAGGGGGCGTTGGATGGCTACACCTTC. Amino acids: CASSSLKLGQGALDGYTF.

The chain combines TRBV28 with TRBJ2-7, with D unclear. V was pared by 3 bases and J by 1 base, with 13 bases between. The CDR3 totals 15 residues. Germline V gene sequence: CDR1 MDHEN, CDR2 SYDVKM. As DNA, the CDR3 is TGTGCCAGCAGTTTCACCTCGGAGAATTCCTACGAGCAGTACTTC. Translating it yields CASSFTSENSYEQYF.

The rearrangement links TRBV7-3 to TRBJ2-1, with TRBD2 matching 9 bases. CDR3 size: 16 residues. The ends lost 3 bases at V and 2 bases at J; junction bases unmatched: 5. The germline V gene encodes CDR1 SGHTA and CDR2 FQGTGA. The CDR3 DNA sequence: TGTGCCAGCAGCTTCCGTAGCGGGAGCGCCTACAATGAGCAGTTCTTC. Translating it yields CASSFRSGSAYNEQFF.

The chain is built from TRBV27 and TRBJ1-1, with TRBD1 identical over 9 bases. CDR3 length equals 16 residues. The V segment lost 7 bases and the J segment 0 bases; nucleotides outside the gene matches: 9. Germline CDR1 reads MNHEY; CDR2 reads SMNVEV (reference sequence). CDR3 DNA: TGTGCCAGCACCATGAGAGGGACAGGGCTGAACACTGAAGCTTTCTTT. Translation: CASTMRGTGLNTEAFF.